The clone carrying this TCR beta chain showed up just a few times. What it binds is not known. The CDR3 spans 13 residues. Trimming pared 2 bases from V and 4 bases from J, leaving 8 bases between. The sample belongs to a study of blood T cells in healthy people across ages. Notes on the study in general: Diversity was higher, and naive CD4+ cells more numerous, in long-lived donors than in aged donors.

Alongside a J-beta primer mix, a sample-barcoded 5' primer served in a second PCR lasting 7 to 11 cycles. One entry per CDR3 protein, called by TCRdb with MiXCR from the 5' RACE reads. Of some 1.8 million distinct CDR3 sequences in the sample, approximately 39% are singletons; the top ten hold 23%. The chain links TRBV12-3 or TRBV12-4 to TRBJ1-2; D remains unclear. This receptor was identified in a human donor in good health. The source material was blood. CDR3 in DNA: TGTGCCAGCAGTTTAAGCGGACCCTATGGCTACACCTTC. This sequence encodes CASSLSGPYGYTF.